A selection of T cell receptor beta chains follows, all from one sample in a study of blood T cell repertoires in COVID-19. Repertoires were generated with immunoSEQ multiplex PCR, while TCRdb's copy carries only in-frame clones and drops some. The data hold around 240,000 clones, with around 90% observed a single time. The sequenced sample was PBMCs or T cells enriched from blood (not recorded which). The receptor source for this set is a human donor in a cohort exposed to, infected with or recovered from COVID-19 (not recorded which). The donor label of this sample is uncertain. Both conserved end residues are part of each CDR3. The D gene is left open where the match is weak. Clone size is shown for a subset of rows, as once, few, many or a class of expanded clone.

D | J | V | size | CDR3 | DNA
- | TRBJ1-6 | TRBV15 | - | CATSRDPGSPLHF | TGTGCCACCAGCAGAGATCCGGGTTCACCCCTCCACTTT
- | TRBJ1-4 | TRBV28 | - | CASSLLPAAGLGEKLFF | TGTGCCAGCAGTTTATTACCCGCGGCAGGGCTGGGTGAAAAACTGTTTTTT
- | TRBJ1-5 | TRBV21-1 | - | CASSTPVGRGSNQPQHF | -
TRBD1 | TRBJ1-6 | TRBV5-6 | - | CASSLRQGTASPLHF | TGTGCCAGCAGCTTGCGGCAAGGGACAGCCTCACCCCTCCACTTT
TRBD1 | TRBJ2-3 | TRBV24-1 | - | CATSDPDRSGDTQYF | TGTGCCACCAGTGACCCGGACAGGAGCGGAGATACGCAGTATTTT
TRBD1 | TRBJ1-1 | TRBV4-1 | - | CASRTPGQGEMITEAFF | TGCGCCAGCAGGACTCCGGGACAGGGAGAAATGATAACTGAAGCTTTCTTT
- | TRBJ2-1 | TRBV6-4 | - | CASTKDPGGDLGNEQFF | TGTGCCAGCACTAAGGATCCCGGGGGAGATTTGGGCAATGAGCAGTTCTTC
- | TRBJ1-2 | TRBV29-1 | once | CSAPRDYYGYTF | TGCAGCGCACCGAGGGATTACTATGGCTACACCTTC
- | TRBJ1-3 | TRBV10-3 | - | CAISIYSSGNTIYF | TGTGCCATCAGTATTTACAGCTCTGGAAACACCATATATTTT
TRBD2 | TRBJ2-7 | TRBV7-3 | - | CASSLGAGVSYEQYF | TGTGCCAGCAGCTTAGGGGCGGGGGTCTCCTACGAGCAGTACTTC
- | TRBJ1-1 | TRBV29-1 | - | CSVESPGMNTEAFF | TGCAGCGTTGAATCGCCAGGGATGAACACTGAAGCTTTCTTT
TRBD2 | TRBJ2-5 | TRBV2 | - | CASSERSSGERETQYF | TGTGCCAGCAGTGAAAGGTCGAGCGGGGAGAGGGAGACCCAGTACTTC
- | TRBJ2-1 | TRBV7-9 | - | CASSLGRASYNEQFF | TGTGCCAGCAGCTTAGGCAGGGCCTCCTACAATGAGCAGTTCTTC